The clone carrying this TCR beta chain turned up a few times. The antigen remains unidentified. Expressed TCRB transcripts were sequenced after all isolated RNA was converted to cDNA. The assay was immunoSEQ multiplex PCR, and TCRdb's table has in-frame clones only and misses some. The table records 500,000 to 850,000 clones, over 13% of them present only once. The sample comes from a study of beta chain features in type 1 diabetes. General study findings and limits: When Type 1 diabetes patients were examined, their TCRB CDR3s proved moderately but significantly shorter in all four CD4+ subsets. More deletions and fewer insertions at VDJ junctions were found in patients with type 1 diabetes.

All of the sorted populations showed purity greater than 95%. The receptor was derived from a man aged 18-30 years with type 1 diabetes. Sequencing was done on a sample of naive CD4+ T cells from blood.

DNA of the CDR3: TGTGCCAGCAGCCGACGGGAGGAGGCCAAAAACATTCAGTACTTC. It codes for CASSRREEAKNIQYF. The chain has TRBV7-2 and TRBJ2-4; 7 bases align to TRBD2. CDR3 length: 15 amino acids. Germline CDR1 is SGHTA and CDR2 is FQGNSA. Losses at the gene ends were 5 bases for V and 1 base for J; bases not matched to a gene: 5.